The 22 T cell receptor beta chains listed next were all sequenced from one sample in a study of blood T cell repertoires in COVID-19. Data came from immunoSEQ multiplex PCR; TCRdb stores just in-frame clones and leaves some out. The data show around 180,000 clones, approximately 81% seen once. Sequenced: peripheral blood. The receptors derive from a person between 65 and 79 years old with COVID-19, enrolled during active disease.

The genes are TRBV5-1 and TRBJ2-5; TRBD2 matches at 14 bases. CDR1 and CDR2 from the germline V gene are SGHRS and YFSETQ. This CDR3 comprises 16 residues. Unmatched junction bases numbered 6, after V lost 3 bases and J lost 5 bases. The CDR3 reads CASSSGLAGGRETQYF. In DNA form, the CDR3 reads TGCGCCAGCAGCTCCGGACTAGCGGGGGGCAGGGAGACCCAGTACTTC. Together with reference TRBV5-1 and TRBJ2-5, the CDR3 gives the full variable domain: KAGVTQTPRYLIKTRGQQVTLSCSPISGHRSVSWYQQTPGQGLQFLFEYFSETQRNKGNFPGRFSGRQFSNSRSEMNVSTLELGDSALYLCASSSGLAGGRETQYFGPGTRLLVL.

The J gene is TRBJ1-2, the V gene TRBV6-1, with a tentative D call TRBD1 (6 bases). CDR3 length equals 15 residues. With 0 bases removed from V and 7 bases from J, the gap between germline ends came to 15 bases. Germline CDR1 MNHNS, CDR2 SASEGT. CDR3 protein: CASSEAGAGSRGYTF. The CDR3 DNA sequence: TGTGCCAGCAGTGAAGCGGGGGCCGGTTCGCGTGGCTACACCTTC.

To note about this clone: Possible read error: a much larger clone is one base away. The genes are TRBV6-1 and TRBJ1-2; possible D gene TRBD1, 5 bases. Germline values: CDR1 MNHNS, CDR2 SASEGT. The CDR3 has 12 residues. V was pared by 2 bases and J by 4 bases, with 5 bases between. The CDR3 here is CASSERGYGYTF. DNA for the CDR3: TGTGCCAGCAGTGAAAGGGGCTATGGCTACACCTTC.

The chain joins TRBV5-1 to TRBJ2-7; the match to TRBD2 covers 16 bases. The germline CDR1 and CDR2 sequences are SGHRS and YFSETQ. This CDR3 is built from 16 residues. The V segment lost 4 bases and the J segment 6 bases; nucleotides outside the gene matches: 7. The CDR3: CASSPGLAGGPVEQYF. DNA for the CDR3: TGCGCCAGCAGCCCGGGACTAGCGGGGGGGCCGGTCGAGCAGTACTTC.

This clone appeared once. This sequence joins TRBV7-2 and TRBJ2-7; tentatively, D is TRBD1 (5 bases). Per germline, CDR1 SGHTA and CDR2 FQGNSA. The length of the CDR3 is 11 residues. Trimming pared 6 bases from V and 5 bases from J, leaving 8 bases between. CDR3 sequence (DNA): TGTGCCAGCAGAGGGGTCGACGAGCAGTACTTC. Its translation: CASRGVDEQYF.

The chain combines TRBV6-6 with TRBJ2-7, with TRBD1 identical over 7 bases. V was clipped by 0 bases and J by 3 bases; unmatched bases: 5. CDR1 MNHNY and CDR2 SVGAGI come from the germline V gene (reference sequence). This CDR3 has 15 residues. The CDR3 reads CASSYSGTDNYEQYF. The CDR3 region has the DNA TGTGCCAGCAGTTACTCCGGGACAGACAACTACGAGCAGTACTTC.

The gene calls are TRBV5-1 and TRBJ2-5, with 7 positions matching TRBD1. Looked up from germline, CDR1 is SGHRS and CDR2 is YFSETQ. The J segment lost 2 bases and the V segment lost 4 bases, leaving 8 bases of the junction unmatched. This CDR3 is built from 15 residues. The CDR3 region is CASSLDRVRQETQYF. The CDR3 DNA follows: TGCGCCAGCAGCCTAGACAGGGTTCGACAAGAGACCCAGTACTTC.

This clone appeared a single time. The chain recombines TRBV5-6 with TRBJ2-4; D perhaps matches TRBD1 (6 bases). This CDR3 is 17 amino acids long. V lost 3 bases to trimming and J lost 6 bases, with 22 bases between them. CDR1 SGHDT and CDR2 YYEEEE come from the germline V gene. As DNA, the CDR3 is TGTGCCAGCAGCTGGGGCGAGCTTCGGGACACCGTAAACATTCAGTACTTC. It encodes CASSWGELRDTVNIQYF.

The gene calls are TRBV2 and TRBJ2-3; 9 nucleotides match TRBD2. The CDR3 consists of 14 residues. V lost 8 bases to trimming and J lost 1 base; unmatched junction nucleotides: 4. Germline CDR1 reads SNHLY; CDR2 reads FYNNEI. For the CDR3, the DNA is TGTGCCAGCTCGCGGGGGGGTGGCACAGATACGCAGTATTTT. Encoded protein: CASSRGGGTDTQYF.

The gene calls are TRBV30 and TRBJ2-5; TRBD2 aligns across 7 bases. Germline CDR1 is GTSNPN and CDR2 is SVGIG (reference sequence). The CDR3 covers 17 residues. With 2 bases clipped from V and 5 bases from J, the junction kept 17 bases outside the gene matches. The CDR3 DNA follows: TGTGCCTGGAGTTGGCCGGGGAGGGTCCGTGGAGGGGAGACCCAGTACTTC. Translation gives CAWSWPGRVRGGETQYF.

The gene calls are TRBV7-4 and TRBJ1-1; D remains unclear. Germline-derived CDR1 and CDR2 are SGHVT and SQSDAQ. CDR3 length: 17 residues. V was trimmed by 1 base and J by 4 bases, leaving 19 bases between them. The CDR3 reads CASSLEPGKGPSTEAFF. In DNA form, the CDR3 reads TGTGCCAGCAGCTTAGAGCCGGGGAAGGGTCCTAGCACTGAAGCTTTCTTT.

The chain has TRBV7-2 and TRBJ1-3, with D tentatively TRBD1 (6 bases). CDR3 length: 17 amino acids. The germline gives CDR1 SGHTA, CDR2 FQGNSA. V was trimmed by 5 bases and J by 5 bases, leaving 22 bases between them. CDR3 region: CASSPPTPNRARNTIYF. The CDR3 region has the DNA TGTGCCAGCAGCCCGCCAACCCCGAACAGGGCCCGAAACACCATATATTTT.

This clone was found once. CDR3 sequence (DNA): TGCAGCGTTGCGTCGGTAGCGGGAGGTCTAGAGACCCAGTACTTC. This encodes CSVASVAGGLETQYF. V usage is TRBV29-1 and J usage is TRBJ2-5, with 10 bases identical to TRBD2. CDR3 length: 15 residues. The germline CDR1 and CDR2 sequences are SQVTM and ANQGSEA. J lost 4 bases, V lost 4 bases, and 9 bases had no gene match.

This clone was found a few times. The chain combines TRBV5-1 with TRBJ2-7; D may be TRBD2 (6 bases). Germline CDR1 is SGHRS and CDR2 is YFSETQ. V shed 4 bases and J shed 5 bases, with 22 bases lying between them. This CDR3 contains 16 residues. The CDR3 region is CASSLQPPGLGDEQYF. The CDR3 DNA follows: TGCGCCAGCAGCCTCCAGCCGCCGGGACTGGGAGACGAGCAGTACTTC.

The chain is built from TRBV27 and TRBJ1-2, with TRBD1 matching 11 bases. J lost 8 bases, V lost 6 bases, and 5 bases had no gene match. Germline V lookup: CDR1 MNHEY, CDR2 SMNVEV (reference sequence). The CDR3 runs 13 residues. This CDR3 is CASRRDRGGGYTF. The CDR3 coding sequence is TGTGCCAGCAGGCGGGACAGGGGGGGCGGCTACACCTTC.

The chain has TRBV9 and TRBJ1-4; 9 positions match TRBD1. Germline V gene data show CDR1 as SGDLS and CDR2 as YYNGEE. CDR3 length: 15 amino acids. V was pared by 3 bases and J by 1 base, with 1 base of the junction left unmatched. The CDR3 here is CASSADRGTNEKLFF. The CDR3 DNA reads TGTGCCAGCAGCGCGGACAGGGGAACTAATGAAAAACTGTTTTTT. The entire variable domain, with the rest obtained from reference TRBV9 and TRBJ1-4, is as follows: DSGVTQTPKHLITATGQRVTLRCSPRSGDLSVYWYQQSLDQGLQFLIQYYNGEERAKGNILERFSAQQFPDLHSELNLSSLELGDSALYFCASSADRGTNEKLFFGSGTQLSVL.

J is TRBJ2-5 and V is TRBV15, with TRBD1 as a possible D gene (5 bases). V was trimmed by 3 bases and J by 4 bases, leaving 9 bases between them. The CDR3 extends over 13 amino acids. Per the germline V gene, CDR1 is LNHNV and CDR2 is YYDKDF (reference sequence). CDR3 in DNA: TGTGCCACCAGCAGTCGCAGGGCAGAGACCCAGTACTTC. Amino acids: CATSSRRAETQYF.

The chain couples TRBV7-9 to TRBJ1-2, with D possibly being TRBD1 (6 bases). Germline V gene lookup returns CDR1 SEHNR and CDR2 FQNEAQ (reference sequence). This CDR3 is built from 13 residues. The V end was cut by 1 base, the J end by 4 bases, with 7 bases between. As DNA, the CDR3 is TGTGCCAGCAGCTTAGGACAGGTCTATGGCTACACCTTC. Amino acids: CASSLGQVYGYTF. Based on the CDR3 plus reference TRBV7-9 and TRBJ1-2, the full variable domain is DTGVSQNPRHKITKRGQNVTFRCDPISEHNRLYWYRQTLGQGPEFLTYFQNEAQLEKSRLLSDRFSAERPKGSFSTLEIQRTEQGDSAMYLCASSLGQVYGYTFGSGTRLTVV.

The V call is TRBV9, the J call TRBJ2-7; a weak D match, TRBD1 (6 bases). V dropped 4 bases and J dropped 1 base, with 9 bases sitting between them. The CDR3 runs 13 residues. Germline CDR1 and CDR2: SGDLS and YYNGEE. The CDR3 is CASSPGVSYEQYF. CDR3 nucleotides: TGTGCCAGCAGCCCAGGGGTATCCTACGAGCAGTACTTC.

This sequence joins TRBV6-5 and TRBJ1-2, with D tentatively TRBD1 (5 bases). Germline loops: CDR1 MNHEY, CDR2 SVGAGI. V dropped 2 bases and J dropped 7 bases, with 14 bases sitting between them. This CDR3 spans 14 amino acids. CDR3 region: CASSYVKAGFGYTF. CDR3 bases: TGTGCCAGCAGTTACGTGAAGGCAGGGTTTGGCTACACCTTC.

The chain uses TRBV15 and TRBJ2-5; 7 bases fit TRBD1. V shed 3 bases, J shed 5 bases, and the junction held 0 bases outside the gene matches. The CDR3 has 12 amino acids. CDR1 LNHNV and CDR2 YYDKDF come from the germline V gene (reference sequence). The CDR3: CATSRGQETQYF. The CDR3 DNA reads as TGTGCCACCAGCAGGGGACAGGAGACCCAGTACTTC.

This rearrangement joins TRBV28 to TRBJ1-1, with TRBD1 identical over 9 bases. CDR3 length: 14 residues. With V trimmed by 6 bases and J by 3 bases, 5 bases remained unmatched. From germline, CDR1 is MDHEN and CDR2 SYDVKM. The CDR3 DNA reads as TGTGCCAGCAGCAAACGGGACAGGGACACTGAAGCTTTCTTT. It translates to CASSKRDRDTEAFF.